The 24 T cell receptor beta chains below all came from one sample that was sequenced in a study of identical twins. MiXCR was run by TCRdb on the 5' RACE reads, yielding one entry per CDR3 protein. Of hundreds of thousands of distinct CDR3 sequences detected, 8% to 9.5% appear once; the ten largest clones hold approximately 7%. These data were likewise used in another study, on yellow fever vaccine responses in identical twins.

The sequencing input was CD8+ T cells sorted from blood. The receptors here all came from a woman younger than 30 in good health.

This clonotype occurred many times. This chain connects TRBV5-6 to TRBJ2-1, with 9 bases matching TRBD2. Germline CDR1 and CDR2: SGHDT and YYEEEE. The V and J ends lost 0 bases and 6 bases, in that order; junction bases with no gene match: 4. The CDR3 length is 15 residues. CDR3 bases: TGTGCCAGCAGCTTGGGACTAGCGGACATCAATGAGCAGTTCTTC. Protein: CASSLGLADINEQFF.

Many counts were recorded for this clonotype. The J gene is TRBJ1-1, the V gene TRBV20-1; TRBD1 is a possible D gene (6 bases). V lost 5 bases, J lost 13 bases, and 23 bases lay in between. The CDR3 spans 13 residues. In germline, CDR1 is DFQATT, CDR2 SNEGSKA (reference sequence). The CDR3 is CSADPRTAFKDFF. The CDR3, as DNA: TGCAGTGCTGATCCAAGGACAGCCTTCAAGGATTTCTTT.

Concerning this clonotype itself: One end of the junction does not line up with germline, which may come from a read error. This chain connects TRBV6-2 or TRBV6-3 to TRBJ2-5; tentative D call: TRBD2 (6 bases). From germline, CDR1 is MNHEY and CDR2 SVGEGT. The CDR3 spans 16 residues. The CDR3: CTSSYGLGRGQETQYF. CDR3 sequence (DNA): TGTACCAGCAGTTACGGTCTAGGGCGGGGCCAAGAGACCCAGTACTTC.

The chain employs TRBV4-3 and TRBJ1-2; 8 nucleotides agree with TRBD1. CDR1 and CDR2 (germline): LGHNA, YSLEER. The CDR3 spans 15 residues. V shed 4 bases, J shed 0 bases, and the junction held 4 bases outside the gene matches. The CDR3 nucleotides read TGCGCCAGCAGCCCGGACAGGGCAACTAACTATGGCTACACCTTC. This sequence encodes CASSPDRATNYGYTF.

This clonotype occurred many times. The rearrangement joins TRBV4-2 to TRBJ2-1; TRBD1 matches 7 bases. The ends lost 8 bases at V and 8 bases at J; junction bases unmatched: 12. The CDR3 is made up of 14 amino acids. Germline lookup yields CDR1 LGHNA and CDR2 YNFKEQ. The CDR3 coding sequence is TGTGCCAGCGGTACGTTCGACAGGGAATATGAGCAGTTCTTC. It yields the protein CASGTFDREYEQFF.

This clonotype has at least ten counts. The chain is built from TRBV29-1 and TRBJ2-7; 10 positions match TRBD2. This CDR3 is 15 amino acids long. In germline, CDR1 is SQVTM, CDR2 ANQGSEA. Trimming took 4 bases from V and 4 from J; bases not matched to a gene: 10. CDR3 in amino acids: CSVVSLAGDGYEQYF. CDR3 nucleotide sequence: TGCAGCGTTGTTTCCCTAGCGGGAGATGGATACGAGCAGTACTTC.

The chain carries TRBV2 and TRBJ2-5; D is uncertain. Trimming shortened V by 3 bases and J by 4 bases, and 3 bases separated the two germline ends. This CDR3 contains 11 residues. From germline, CDR1 is SNHLY and CDR2 FYNNEI. CDR3 loop: CASSEAETQYF. The CDR3, as DNA: TGTGCCAGCAGTGAGGCAGAGACCCAGTACTTC.

This clonotype has more than one count but fewer than ten. The chain links TRBV7-2 to TRBJ2-7, with 7 bases that match TRBD2. The CDR3 totals 14 residues. Per germline, CDR1 SGHTA and CDR2 FQGNSA. J lost 6 bases, V lost 3 bases, and 8 bases had no gene match. The CDR3 nucleotides read TGTGCCAGCAGCTTTAAACGGGAGGCCCTCGAGCAGTACTTC. Residues: CASSFKREALEQYF.

This clonotype appeared a few times. The chain links TRBV11-2 to TRBJ2-7; D possibly matches TRBD1 or TRBD2 (5 bases each). The CDR3 has 15 residues. The V gene lost 1 base and the J gene lost 5 bases, with 15 bases spanning the gap. From germline, CDR1 is SGHAT and CDR2 FQNNGV. CDR3 sequence: CASSLGWGSSDEQYF. The DNA of the CDR3 is TGTGCCAGCAGCTTAGGATGGGGGAGTTCCGACGAGCAGTACTTC.

The V gene is TRBV11-1, the J gene TRBJ2-6, with a weak D call TRBD1 (6 bases). V shed 2 bases and J shed 0 bases, with 17 bases lying between them. The CDR3 covers 19 residues. Germline V lookup: CDR1 SGHAT, CDR2 FQDESV (reference sequence). The CDR3 region is CASSLRTAGADSGANVLTF. CDR3 sequence (DNA): TGTGCCAGCAGCTTAAGGACAGCCGGGGCCGACTCTGGGGCCAACGTCCTGACTTTC.

This clonotype has a count of ten or more. The chain employs TRBV28 and TRBJ2-5, with TRBD2 identical over 8 bases. This CDR3 is built from 14 residues. Germline lookup yields CDR1 MDHEN and CDR2 SYDVKM. J lost 4 bases, V lost 7 bases, and 8 bases had no gene match. The CDR3 here is CASMGTRDVETQYF. The CDR3 DNA reads TGTGCCAGCATGGGGACTAGGGATGTAGAGACCCAGTACTTC.

This clonotype has a count of ten or more. The chain is built from TRBV19 and TRBJ1-2; the D gene is possibly TRBD1 (5 bases). The CDR3 runs 11 residues. The germline gives CDR1 LNHDA, CDR2 SQIVND (reference sequence). V was cut by 9 bases and J by 9 bases, with 14 bases left in between. The CDR3 coding sequence is TGTGCCAGCCAGATCGGGGCTAGCTACACCTTC. Translated, it gives CASQIGASYTF.

This clonotype has at least ten counts. The chain links TRBV7-9 to TRBJ1-1; TRBD1 agrees at 12 bases. This CDR3 is built from 15 residues. CDR1 SEHNR and CDR2 FQNEAQ come from the germline V gene (reference sequence). In DNA, the CDR3 is TGTGCGTCCGAGATGGGACAGGGGGCAAACACTGAAGCTTTCTTT. This translates into CASEMGQGANTEAFF.

This clonotype has ten or more counts. The rearrangement links TRBV12-3 or TRBV12-4 to TRBJ2-3, with 9 bases matching TRBD2. Trimming took 7 bases from V and 4 from J; bases not matched to a gene: 9. There are 15 residues in the CDR3. In DNA, the CDR3 is TGTGCCAGCACGGGGGTAGCGGGAGCTTCAGATACGCAGTATTTT. Amino acid sequence: CASTGVAGASDTQYF.

The CDR3 spells CASSLRQGINEKLFF. The CDR3 DNA reads TGTGCCAGCAGCCTTCGACAGGGAATTAATGAAAAACTGTTTTTT. The chain recombines TRBV13 with TRBJ1-4, with TRBD1 matching 7 bases. J gave up 4 bases and V 5 bases, and 7 bases lay outside the gene matches. The germline CDR1 and CDR2 sequences are PRHDT and FYEKMQ (reference sequence). The CDR3 covers 15 residues.

Only a few counts were recorded for this clonotype. The chain has TRBV5-6 and TRBJ2-5, with D possibly being TRBD2 (6 bases). This CDR3 contains 13 residues. Trimming shortened V by 3 bases and J by 4 bases, and 10 bases separated the two germline ends. Germline values: CDR1 SGHDT, CDR2 YYEEEE. The CDR3 sequence: CASSSAGGETQYF. DNA of the CDR3: TGTGCCAGCAGCTCGGCCGGGGGAGAGACCCAGTACTTC.

The chain recombines TRBV11-1 with TRBJ2-5, with 14 bases fitting TRBD2. From germline, CDR1 is SGHAT and CDR2 FQDESV (reference sequence). The CDR3 is made up of 18 amino acids. With 4 bases clipped from V and 7 bases from J, the junction kept 14 bases outside the gene matches. The CDR3 DNA reads as TGTGCCAGCAGCTCACATTCGGGACTAGCGGGAGATTCCGGGACCCAGTACTTC. Translating gives CASSSHSGLAGDSGTQYF. The whole variable domain, filled in from reference TRBV11-1 and TRBJ2-5, reads EAEVAQSPRYKITEKSQAVAFWCDPISGHATLYWYRQILGQGPELLVQFQDESVVDDSQLPKDRFSAERLKGVDSTLKIQPAELGDSAMYLCASSSHSGLAGDSGTQYFGPGTRLLVL.

This clonotype was found a few times. Relative to the germline gene, one junction end is altered; a read error may explain this. This chain joins TRBV15 and TRBJ2-7; the D gene is possibly TRBD1 (6 bases). Germline CDR1 is LNHNV and CDR2 is YYDKDF (reference sequence). The CDR3 contains 15 residues. The DNA of the CDR3 is TGTGCCACCAGCGGAGACAGGAGGAGCTCCTACGAGCAGTACTTC. This codes for CATSGDRRSSYEQYF.

This chain connects TRBV7-9 to TRBJ2-7; 7 nucleotides align to TRBD1. CDR1 SEHNR and CDR2 FQNEAQ come from the germline V gene (reference sequence). The CDR3 runs 15 residues. V was pared by 4 bases and J by 5 bases, with 11 bases of the junction left unmatched. DNA for the CDR3: TGTGCCAGCAGCTCCCCCGATGGCAGGGGGAACGAGCAGTACTTC. As protein: CASSSPDGRGNEQYF.

This clonotype was detected a few times. The chain uses TRBV10-3 and TRBJ2-3; D is tentatively TRBD1 or TRBD2 (5 bases each). Trimming took 8 bases from V and 2 from J, leaving 14 bases between them. The germline CDR1 and CDR2 sequences are ENHRY and SYGVKD. The CDR3 length is 14 residues. CDR3: CAIRDLDITDTQYF. The CDR3 nucleotides read TGTGCCATCCGGGACCTCGATATCACAGATACGCAGTATTTT.

This clonotype appeared many times. The V gene is TRBV29-1, the J gene TRBJ1-1, with a tentative D call TRBD1 (5 bases). The CDR3 contains 13 residues. V was clipped by 4 bases and J by 0 bases, with 9 bases between them. Germline V gene sequence: CDR1 SQVTM, CDR2 ANQGSEA. The CDR3 DNA follows: TGCAGCGTTGCCCCGGGGCTGAACACTGAAGCTTTCTTT. Protein sequence: CSVAPGLNTEAFF.

V gene TRBV28 combines with J gene TRBJ2-6; possibly TRBD1 for D (6 bases). Germline V gene sequence: CDR1 MDHEN, CDR2 SYDVKM. There are 16 residues in the CDR3. V dropped 2 bases and J dropped 0 bases, with 8 bases sitting between them. This CDR3 is CASSLGQPSGANVLTF. The CDR3 coding sequence is TGTGCCAGCAGTTTAGGACAGCCCTCTGGGGCCAACGTCCTGACTTTC.

This clonotype was picked up many times. V gene TRBV5-1 combines with J gene TRBJ2-4; 10 bases map to TRBD1. The CDR3 has 15 amino acids. The V gene's germline CDR1 is SGHRS and CDR2 YFSETQ. V lost 5 bases and J lost 6; bases outside the gene matches: 8. CDR3: CASSPGQGIINIQYF. DNA for the CDR3: TGCGCCAGCAGTCCGGGACAGGGGATAATAAACATTCAGTACTTC.

V is TRBV6-5 and J is TRBJ1-4, with no clear D. The CDR3 contains 12 residues. In germline, CDR1 is MNHEY, CDR2 SVGAGI. Trimming removed 5 bases from V and 4 bases from J, with 5 bases in between. The CDR3 DNA reads TGTGCCAGCAGTCCGGATAATGAAAAACTGTTTTTT. It translates to CASSPDNEKLFF.